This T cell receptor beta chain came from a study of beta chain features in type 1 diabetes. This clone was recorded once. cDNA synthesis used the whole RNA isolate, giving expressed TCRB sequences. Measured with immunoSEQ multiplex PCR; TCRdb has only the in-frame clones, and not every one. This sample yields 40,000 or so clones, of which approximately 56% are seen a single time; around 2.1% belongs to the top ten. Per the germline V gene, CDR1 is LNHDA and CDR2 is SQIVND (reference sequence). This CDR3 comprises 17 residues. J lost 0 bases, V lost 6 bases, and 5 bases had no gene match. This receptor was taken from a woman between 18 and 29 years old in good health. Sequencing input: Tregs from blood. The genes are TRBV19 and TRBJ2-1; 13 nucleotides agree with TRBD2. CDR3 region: CASRTSGRQYSYNEQFF. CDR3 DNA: TGTGCCAGTAGGACTAGCGGGAGGCAATACTCCTACAATGAGCAGTTCTTC.